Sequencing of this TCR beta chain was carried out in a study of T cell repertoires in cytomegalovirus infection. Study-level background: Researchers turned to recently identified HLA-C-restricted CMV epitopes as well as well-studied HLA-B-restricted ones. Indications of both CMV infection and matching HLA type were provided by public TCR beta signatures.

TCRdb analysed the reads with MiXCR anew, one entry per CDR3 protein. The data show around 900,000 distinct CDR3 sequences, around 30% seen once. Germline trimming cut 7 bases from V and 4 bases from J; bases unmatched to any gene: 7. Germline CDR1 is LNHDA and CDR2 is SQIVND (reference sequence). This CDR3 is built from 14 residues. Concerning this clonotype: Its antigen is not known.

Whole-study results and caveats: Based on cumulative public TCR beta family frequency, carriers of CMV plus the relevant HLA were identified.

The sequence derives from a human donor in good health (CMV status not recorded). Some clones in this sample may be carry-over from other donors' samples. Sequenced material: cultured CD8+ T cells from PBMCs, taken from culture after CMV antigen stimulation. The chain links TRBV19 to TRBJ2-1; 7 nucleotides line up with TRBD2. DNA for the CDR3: TGTGCCAGTAAATTGGCGGGGGTATACAATGAGCAGTTCTTC. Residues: CASKLAGVYNEQFF.